The T cell receptor beta chain described here comes from a study of T cells after yellow fever vaccination. A single record per CDR3 protein comes from TCRdb applying MiXCR to the 5' RACE reads. The sample contains a few hundred thousand distinct CDR3 sequences, approximately 4% of which appear only once. At least ten counts were recorded for this clonotype. Deletions cut 0 bases from V and 0 bases from J, with 14 bases between. CDR1 DFQATT and CDR2 SNEGSKA come from the germline V gene (reference sequence). This CDR3 is built from 16 residues. The input for sequencing was PBMCs, taken 15 days after the yellow fever booster vaccination. V usage is TRBV20-1 and J usage is TRBJ2-5; D remains unclear. The receptor's source is a man between 18 and 29 years old who received the YFV17D yellow fever vaccine. The CDR3 nucleotides are TGCAGTGCTAGAGATTTTTCAATGGGCCACCAAGAGACCCAGTACTTC. This gives the protein CSARDFSMGHQETQYF.